This TCR beta chain emerged from a study of response to subunit inactivated influenza vaccine. TCRdb processed the RT-PCR reads anew with MiXCR; each CDR3 protein has one entry. The table shows roughly 460,000 distinct CDR3 sequences, with about 10% occurring only once. V gave up 6 bases and J gave up 0 bases, with 10 bases separating them. Per the germline V gene, CDR1 is WSHSY and CDR2 is SAAADI. The CDR3 totals 14 residues. Findings and caveats of the study: It was suggested by the authors that few new T cells are recruited by each seasonal influenza vaccination.

This clonotype was detected many times. Its antigen is unidentified. The chain couples TRBV10-2 to TRBJ2-3, with D unresolved. The input for sequencing was PBMCs from blood, taken roughly 6 weeks after vaccination. The TCR originated in a man aged 50-60 years who received an inactivated influenza vaccine. The CDR3: CASRREGSTDTQYF. The CDR3 DNA reads as TGCGCCAGCAGGAGAGAAGGGAGCACAGATACGCAGTATTTT.